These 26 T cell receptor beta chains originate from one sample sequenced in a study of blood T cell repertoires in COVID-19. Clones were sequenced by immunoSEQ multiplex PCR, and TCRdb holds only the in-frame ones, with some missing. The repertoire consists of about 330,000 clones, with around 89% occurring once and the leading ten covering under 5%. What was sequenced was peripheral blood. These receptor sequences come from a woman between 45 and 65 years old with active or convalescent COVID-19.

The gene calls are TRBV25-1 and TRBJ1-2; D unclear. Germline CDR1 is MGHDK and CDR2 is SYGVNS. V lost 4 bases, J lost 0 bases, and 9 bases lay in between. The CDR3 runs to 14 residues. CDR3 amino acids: CASSAAGANYGYTF. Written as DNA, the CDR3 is TGTGCCAGCAGTGCGGCCGGAGCTAACTATGGCTACACCTTC.

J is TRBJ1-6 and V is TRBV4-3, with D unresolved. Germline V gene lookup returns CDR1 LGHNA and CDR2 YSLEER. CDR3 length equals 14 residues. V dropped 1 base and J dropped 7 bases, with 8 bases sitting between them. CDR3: CASSQVEENSPLHF. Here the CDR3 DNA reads TGCGCCAGCAGCCAAGTTGAGGAAAATTCACCCCTCCACTTT.

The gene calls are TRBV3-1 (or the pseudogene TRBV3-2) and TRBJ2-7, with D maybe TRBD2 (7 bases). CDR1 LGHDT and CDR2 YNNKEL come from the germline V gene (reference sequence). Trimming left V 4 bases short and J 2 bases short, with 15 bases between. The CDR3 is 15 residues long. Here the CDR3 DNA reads TGTGCCAGCAGCCTAGCCGGGGGGCGGGCCTACGAGCAGTACTTC. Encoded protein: CASSLAGGRAYEQYF.

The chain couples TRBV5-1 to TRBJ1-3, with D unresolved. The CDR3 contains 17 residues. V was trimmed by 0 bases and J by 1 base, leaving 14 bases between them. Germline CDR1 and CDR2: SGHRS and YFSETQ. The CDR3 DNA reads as TGCGCCAGCAGCTTGGTTTGGGCAGGATCTTCTGGAAACACCATATATTTT. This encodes CASSLVWAGSSGNTIYF.

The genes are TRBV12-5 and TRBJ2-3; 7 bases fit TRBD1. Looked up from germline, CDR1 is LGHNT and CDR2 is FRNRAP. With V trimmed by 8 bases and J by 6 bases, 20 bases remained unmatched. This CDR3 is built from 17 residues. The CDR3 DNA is TGTGCTAGTCAGAGGGGGCGCGAATCCCATCCCTTGGATACGCAGTATTTT. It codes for CASQRGRESHPLDTQYF.

The CDR3 spells CASSYIRTGVPYEQYF. In nucleotides, the CDR3 is TGTGCCAGCAGCTATATAAGAACAGGGGTACCCTACGAGCAGTACTTC. The V call is TRBV7-8, the J call TRBJ2-7; 7 bases agree with TRBD1. Germline V gene lookup returns CDR1 SGHVS and CDR2 FQNEAQ. This CDR3 region has 16 residues. J was trimmed by 2 bases and V by 4 bases; bases with no gene match: 11.

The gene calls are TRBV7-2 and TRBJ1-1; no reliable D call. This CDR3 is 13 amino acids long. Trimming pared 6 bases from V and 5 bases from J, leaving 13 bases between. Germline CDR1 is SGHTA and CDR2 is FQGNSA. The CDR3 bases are TGTGCCAGCAGGGGCCAGAAGGAAACTGAAGCTTTCTTT. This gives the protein CASRGQKETEAFF.

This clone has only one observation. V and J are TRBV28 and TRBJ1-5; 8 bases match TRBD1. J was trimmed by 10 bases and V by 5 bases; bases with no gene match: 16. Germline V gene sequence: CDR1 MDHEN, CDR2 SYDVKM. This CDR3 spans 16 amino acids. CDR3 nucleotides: TGTGCCAGCAGTCTTAAGCCCAGGGGGCCCAAGGGACCCCAGCATTTT. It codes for CASSLKPRGPKGPQHF.

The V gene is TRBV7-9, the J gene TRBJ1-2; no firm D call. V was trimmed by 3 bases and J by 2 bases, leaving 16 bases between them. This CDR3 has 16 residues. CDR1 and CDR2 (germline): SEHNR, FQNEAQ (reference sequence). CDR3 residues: CASSLAGINSNYGYTF. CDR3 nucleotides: TGTGCCAGCAGCTTGGCCGGGATTAACAGCAACTATGGCTACACCTTC.

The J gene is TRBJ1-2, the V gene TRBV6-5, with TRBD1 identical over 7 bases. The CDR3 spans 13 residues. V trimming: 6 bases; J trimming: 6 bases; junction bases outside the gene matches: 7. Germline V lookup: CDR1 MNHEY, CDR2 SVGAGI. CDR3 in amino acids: CASRETGSDGYTF. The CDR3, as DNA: TGTGCCAGCAGGGAGACAGGGTCCGATGGCTACACCTTC.

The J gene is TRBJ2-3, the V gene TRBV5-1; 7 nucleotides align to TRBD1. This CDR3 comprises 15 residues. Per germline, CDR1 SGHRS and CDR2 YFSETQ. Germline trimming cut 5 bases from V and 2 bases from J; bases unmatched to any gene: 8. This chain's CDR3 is CASSPRTGPTDTQYF. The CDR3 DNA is TGCGCCAGCAGTCCCCGGACAGGTCCCACAGATACGCAGTATTTT.

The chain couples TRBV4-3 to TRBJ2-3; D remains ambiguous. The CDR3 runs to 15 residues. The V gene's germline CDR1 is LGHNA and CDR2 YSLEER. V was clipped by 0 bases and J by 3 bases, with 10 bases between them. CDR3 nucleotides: TGCGCCAGCAGCCAAGATACCGGAGCAACAGATACGCAGTATTTT. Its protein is CASSQDTGATDTQYF.

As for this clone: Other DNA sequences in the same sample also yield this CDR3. The CDR3 here is CASSYSRQGGTEAFF. The CDR3 bases are TGTGCCAGCAGTTACTCGCGGCAGGGAGGCACTGAAGCTTTCTTT. V and J are TRBV6-5 and TRBJ1-1, with D perhaps TRBD1 (5 bases). Germline-derived CDR1 and CDR2 are MNHEY and SVGAGI. This CDR3 is built from 15 residues. Trimming removed 0 bases at V and 4 bases at J, with 12 bases between.

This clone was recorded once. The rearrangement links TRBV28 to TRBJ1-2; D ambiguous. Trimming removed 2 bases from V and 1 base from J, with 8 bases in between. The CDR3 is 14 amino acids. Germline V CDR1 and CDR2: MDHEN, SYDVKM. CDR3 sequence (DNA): TGTGCCAGCAGTTTAGTCAGTGATAACTATGGCTACACCTTC. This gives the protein CASSLVSDNYGYTF.

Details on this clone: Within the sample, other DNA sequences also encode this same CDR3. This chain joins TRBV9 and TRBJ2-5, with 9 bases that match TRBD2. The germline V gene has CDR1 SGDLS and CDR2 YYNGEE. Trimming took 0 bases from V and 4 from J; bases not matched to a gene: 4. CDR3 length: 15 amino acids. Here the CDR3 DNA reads TGTGCCAGCAGCGTAGCAGGCGGGAGGGGAGAGACCCAGTACTTC. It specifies CASSVAGGRGETQYF.

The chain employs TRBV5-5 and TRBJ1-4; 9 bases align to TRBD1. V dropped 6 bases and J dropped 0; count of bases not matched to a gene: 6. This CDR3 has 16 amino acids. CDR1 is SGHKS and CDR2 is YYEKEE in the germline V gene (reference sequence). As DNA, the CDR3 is TGTGCCAGCAACGGACAGGGGCCAACAACTAATGAAAAACTGTTTTTT. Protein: CASNGQGPTTNEKLFF.

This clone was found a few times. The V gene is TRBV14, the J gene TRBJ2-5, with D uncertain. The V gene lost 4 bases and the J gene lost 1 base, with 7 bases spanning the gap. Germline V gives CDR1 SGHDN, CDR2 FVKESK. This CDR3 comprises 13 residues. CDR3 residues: CASSLGPQETQYF. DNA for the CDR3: TGTGCCAGCAGCCTTGGGCCCCAAGAGACCCAGTACTTC.

DNA of the CDR3: TGTGCCAGCAGCCTTTTACTTGGCCCATCGGGGTACGCTGAAGCTTTCTTT. This encodes CASSLLLGPSGYAEAFF. The genes are TRBV27 and TRBJ1-1; D is unclear. Germline-derived CDR1 and CDR2 are MNHEY and SMNVEV (reference sequence). The CDR3 covers 17 residues. Trimming pared 6 bases from V and 6 bases from J, leaving 26 bases between.

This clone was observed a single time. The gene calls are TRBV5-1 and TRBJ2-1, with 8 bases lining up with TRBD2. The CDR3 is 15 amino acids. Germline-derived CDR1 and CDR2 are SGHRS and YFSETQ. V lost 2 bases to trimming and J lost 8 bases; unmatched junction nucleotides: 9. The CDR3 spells CASSFSATSEHEQFF. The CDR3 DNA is TGCGCCAGCAGCTTCTCCGCGACTAGCGAACATGAGCAGTTCTTC. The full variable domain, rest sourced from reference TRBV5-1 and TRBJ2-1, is KAGVTQTPRYLIKTRGQQVTLSCSPISGHRSVSWYQQTPGQGLQFLFEYFSETQRNKGNFPGRFSGRQFSNSRSEMNVSTLELGDSALYLCASSFSATSEHEQFFGPGTRLTVL.

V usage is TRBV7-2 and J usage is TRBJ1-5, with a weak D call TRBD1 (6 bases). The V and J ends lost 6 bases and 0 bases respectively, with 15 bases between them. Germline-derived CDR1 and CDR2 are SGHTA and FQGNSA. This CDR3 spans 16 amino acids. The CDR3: CASRPQGGISNQPQHF. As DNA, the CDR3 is TGTGCCAGCAGACCCCAAGGGGGTATTAGCAATCAGCCCCAGCATTTT.

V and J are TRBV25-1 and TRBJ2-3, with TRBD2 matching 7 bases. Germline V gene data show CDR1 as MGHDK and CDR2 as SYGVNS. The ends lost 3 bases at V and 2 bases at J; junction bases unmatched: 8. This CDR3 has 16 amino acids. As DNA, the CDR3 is TGTGCCAGCAGTGACTCTAGCGGAACCTACACAGATACGCAGTATTTT. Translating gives CASSDSSGTYTDTQYF.

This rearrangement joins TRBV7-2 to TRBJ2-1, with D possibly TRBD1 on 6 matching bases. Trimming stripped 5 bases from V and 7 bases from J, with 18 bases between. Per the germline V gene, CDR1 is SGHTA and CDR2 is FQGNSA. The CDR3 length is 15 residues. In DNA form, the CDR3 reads TGTGCCAGCAGCCCTAGGGGGTTAGAGTTTAATGAGCAGTTCTTC. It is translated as CASSPRGLEFNEQFF.

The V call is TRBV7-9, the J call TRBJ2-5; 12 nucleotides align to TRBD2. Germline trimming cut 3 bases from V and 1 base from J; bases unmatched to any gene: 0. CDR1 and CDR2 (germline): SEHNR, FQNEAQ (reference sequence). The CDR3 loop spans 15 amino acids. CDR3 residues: CASSLTSGSQETQYF. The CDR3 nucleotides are TGTGCCAGCAGCTTGACTAGCGGGAGCCAAGAGACCCAGTACTTC.

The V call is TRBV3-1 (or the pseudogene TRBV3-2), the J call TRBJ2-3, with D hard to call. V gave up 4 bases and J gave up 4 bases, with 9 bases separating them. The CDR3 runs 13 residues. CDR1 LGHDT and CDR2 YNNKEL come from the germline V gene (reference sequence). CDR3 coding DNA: TGTGCCAGCAGCCCCCCAGGATCAGATACGCAGTATTTT. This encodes CASSPPGSDTQYF.

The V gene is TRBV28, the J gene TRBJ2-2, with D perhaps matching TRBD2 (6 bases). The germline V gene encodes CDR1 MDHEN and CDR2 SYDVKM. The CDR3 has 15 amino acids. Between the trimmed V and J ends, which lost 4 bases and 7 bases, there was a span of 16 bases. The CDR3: CASSSSGTPGGELFF. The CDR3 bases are TGTGCCAGCAGTTCCTCCGGGACTCCAGGCGGGGAGCTGTTTTTT.

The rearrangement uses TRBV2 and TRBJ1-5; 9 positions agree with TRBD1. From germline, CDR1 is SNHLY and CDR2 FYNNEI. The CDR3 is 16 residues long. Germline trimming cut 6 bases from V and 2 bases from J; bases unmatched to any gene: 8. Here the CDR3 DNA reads TGTGCCAGCAGCCGCGGACAGGGGATGGGCAATCAGCCCCAGCATTTT. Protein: CASSRGQGMGNQPQHF. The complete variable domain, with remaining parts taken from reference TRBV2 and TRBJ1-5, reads EPEVTQTPSHQVTQMGQEVILRCVPISNHLYFYWYRQILGQKVEFLVSFYNNEISEKSEIFDDQFSVERPDGSNFTLKIRSTKLEDSAMYFCASSRGQGMGNQPQHFGDGTRLSIL.